This TCR beta chain stems from a study of a mutant IDH1 vaccine in newly diagnosed glioma. As for the study in general: Patients began vaccination 4-6 weeks after radiotherapy alone, or with temozolomide cycles. Prior therapy was radiotherapy, temozolomide, or both; most received both. Findings and limits, study-wide: Pseudoprogression apparently lacked any relation to changes in top peripheral T cell clonotypes.

The sample's time point: week 23, last vaccination. With topical imiquimod, each dose of the vaccine consisted of 300 ug of mutant IDH1 20-mer peptide. Donors harbored newly found WHO grade 3 or 4 IDH1-mutant, ATRX-lost astrocytomas. Germline V CDR1 and CDR2: SGHVS, FNYEAQ. The CDR3 spans 14 residues. Trimming removed 5 bases at V and 5 bases at J, with 16 bases between. Profiled with immunoSEQ multiplex PCR; TCRdb holds only in-frame clones, not every one. Of approximately 43,000 clones in the sample, 60% to 85% were seen once. In regard to this clone: What it binds is not known.

V is TRBV7-6 and J is TRBJ2-7, with D maybe TRBD1 (6 bases). The clonotype comes from a woman in her thirties or forties with glioma. Some clones in this sample may be carry-over from other donors' samples. This specimen was PBMCs, taken from a glioma patient whose treatment included an IDH1 peptide vaccine. The CDR3 reads CASSLDQGSDEQYF. The CDR3 nucleotides are TGTGCCAGCAGCCTCGATCAGGGGTCCGACGAGCAGTACTTC.